Described below is a single TCR beta chain sequence and its context. The antigen it recognizes is unknown. Base qualities are not at hand, and no much larger clone is one base apart. The library was made by the immunoSEQ multiplex PCR assay. In TCRdb, the immuneACCESS table is reduced to in-frame sequences with V and J assigned. These tables do not hold every clone; where another copy was compared, an unresolved V gene accounts for under half, and the others remain unexplained. The sample table contains about 98,000 clones; only one count was recorded for about 92% of them. The ten most abundant clones make up over 2% of the sample. The sample comes from a study of control samples from healthy donors and cancer patients (dated by TCRdb to the early 2020s). Via the germline V gene (reference sequence), CDR1 is GTSNPN and CDR2 SVGIG. The trim is 3 bases for V and 3 bases for J, with a gap of 15 bases between the germline ends. From the cysteine through the phenylalanine, the CDR3 covers 15 amino acids. The sequence is cut down to CDR3 DNA, 45 bases in frame from base 1.

The TCR was taken from a woman between 18 and 30 years old in good health. The V and J genes are TRBV30 and TRBJ1-5; TRBD1 is a possible D gene, resting on 6 matching bases. Sequencing used blood. The base sequence is TGTGCCTGGAGCACCTTAGGGGGTCCCAATCAGCCCCAGCATTTT. This sequence encodes CAWSTLGGPNQPQHF.